Sequencing of this T cell receptor beta chain was carried out in a study of blood T cell repertoires in COVID-19. The overall study: The United States, Italy and Spain provided the acute and convalescent COVID-19 samples. PBMCs, B-cell-depleted T cells, or T cells were the source of the cDNA or gDNA that made up the material.

V shed 3 bases and J shed 2 bases, with 7 bases lying between them. The CDR3 is 13 amino acids. From germline, CDR1 is SNHLY and CDR2 FYNNEI. As processed by the authors: Amplification of reference gene primers was used by the study to estimate nucleated cell counts. Method: immunoSEQ multiplex PCR; TCRdb's copy keeps in-frame clones and lacks some. That table supplies the V and J calls and clone size; D and trimming were determined from the DNA. The sample yields roughly 200,000 clones, roughly 80% seen once. The chain couples TRBV2 to TRBJ1-2; no firm D call. The receptor's source is a man aged 45-60 years who had recovered from COVID-19. The sequencing input was peripheral blood. This CDR3 is CASSESHNYGYTF. The CDR3 DNA follows: TGTGCCAGCAGTGAGAGTCACAACTATGGCTACACCTTC. The entire variable domain, with the rest obtained from reference TRBV2 and TRBJ1-2, is as follows: EPEVTQTPSHQVTQMGQEVILRCVPISNHLYFYWYRQILGQKVEFLVSFYNNEISEKSEIFDDQFSVERPDGSNFTLKIRSTKLEDSAMYFCASSESHNYGYTFGSGTRLTVV.